Included here is one T cell receptor (beta chain) sequence, with context. Researchers collected approximately 9.9 milliliters of peripheral blood from every single donor. In each sample, at least 6 million PBMCs were isolated. A J-beta primer mix and a sample-barcoded 5' primer were used in a second PCR of about 6 to 12 cycles. Each CDR3 protein is one row after TCRdb ran MiXCR on the 5' RACE reads. The sample carries hundreds of thousands of distinct CDR3 sequences, about 45% recorded once. This sample is drawn from a study of blood T cells in healthy people across ages. This CDR3 spans 14 amino acids. Germline values: CDR1 LGHNA, CDR2 YSLEER. The V gene lost 1 base and the J gene lost 2 bases, with 3 bases spanning the gap.

The specimen sequenced was blood. This receptor was identified in an elderly man in good health. The chain is built from TRBV4-3 and TRBJ2-6; D call uncertain. The CDR3 is CASSQAPGANVLTF. CDR3 sequence (DNA): TGCGCCAGCAGCCAAGCTCCTGGGGCCAACGTCCTGACTTTC.